These 3 T cell receptor beta chains originate from one sample sequenced in a study of blood T cell repertoires in COVID-19 (dated by TCRdb to the early 2020s). Library preparation used the immunoSEQ multiplex PCR assay. Entries here come from immuneACCESS through TCRdb and include only in-frame sequences with V and J called. Some clones fail to appear in such tables; in the studies checked, an unresolved V gene covers under half of the shortfall, and the cause of the remainder is unknown. The sample records roughly 180,000 clones, around 85% of which are singletons. Approximately 8% of the sample is taken by the ten largest. The sequenced sample consisted of peripheral blood. These receptors all come from a woman in her sixties with acute or convalescent COVID-19.

The chain has TRBV7-2 and TRBJ1-4, with a weak D call TRBD1 (5 bases). The germline CDR1 and CDR2 sequences are SGHTA and FQGNSA. V lost 2 bases and J lost 8, with 15 bases in between. This CDR3 comprises 15 residues. This CDR3 is CASSLRSRVNEKLFF. In nucleotides, the CDR3 is TGTGCCAGCAGCTTAAGGAGCAGGGTCAACGAAAAACTGTTTTTT. Full variable domain (rest looked up from reference TRBV7-2 and TRBJ1-4): GAGVSQSPSNKVTEKGKDVELRCDPISGHTALYWYRQSLGQGLEFLIYFQGNSAPDKSGLPSDRFSAERTGGSVSTLTIQRTQQEDSAVYLCASSLRSRVNEKLFFGSGTQLSVL.

The DNA for the CDR3 is TGTGCCAGCAGTGAGGGTTTTCCGGGACTAGCGGAAATGAGCTCCTACAATGAGCAGTTCTTC. This gives the protein CASSEGFPGLAEMSSYNEQFF. The V call is TRBV2, the J call TRBJ2-1; TRBD2 aligns across 11 bases. With V trimmed by 3 bases and J by 0 bases, 16 bases remained unmatched. Germline CDR1 and CDR2: SNHLY and FYNNEI. This CDR3 comprises 21 residues.

The chain uses TRBV3-1 (or the pseudogene TRBV3-2) and TRBJ2-7; 11 bases agree with TRBD1. This CDR3 has 15 residues. The V gene end was trimmed by 2 bases and the J gene end by 5 bases; junction bases not matched to a gene: 5. The germline gives CDR1 LGHDT, CDR2 YNNKEL (reference sequence). CDR3 region: CASSQRDRGFHEQYF. As DNA, the CDR3 is TGTGCCAGCAGCCAAAGGGACAGGGGGTTCCACGAGCAGTACTTC.